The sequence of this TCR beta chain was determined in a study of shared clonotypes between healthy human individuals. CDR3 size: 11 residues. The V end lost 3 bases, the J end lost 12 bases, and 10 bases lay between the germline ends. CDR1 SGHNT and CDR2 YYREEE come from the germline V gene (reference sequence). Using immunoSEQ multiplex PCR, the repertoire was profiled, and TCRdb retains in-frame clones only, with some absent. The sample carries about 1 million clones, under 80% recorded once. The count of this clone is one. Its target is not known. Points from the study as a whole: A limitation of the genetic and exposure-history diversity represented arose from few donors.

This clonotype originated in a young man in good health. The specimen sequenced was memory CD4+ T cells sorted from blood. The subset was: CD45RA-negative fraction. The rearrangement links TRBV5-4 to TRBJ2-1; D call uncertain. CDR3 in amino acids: CASSSSGAQFF. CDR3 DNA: TGTGCCAGCAGCTCTTCGGGTGCGCAGTTCTTC. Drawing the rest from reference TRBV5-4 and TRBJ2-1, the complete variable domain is ETGVTQSPTHLIKTRGQQVTLRCSSQSGHNTVSWYQQALGQGPQFIFQYYREEENGRGNFPPRFSGLQFPNYSSELNVNALELDDSALYLCASSSSGAQFFGPGTRLTVL.